These 25 T cell receptor beta chains share one sample of origin, sequenced in a study of blood T cell repertoires in COVID-19. Produced via immunoSEQ multiplex PCR; TCRdb's table is partial and in-frame only. Among some 56,000 clones, about 76% were seen once, and the ten largest hold 25% to 30%. The specimen sequenced was peripheral blood. These receptors were obtained from an elderly woman with active or convalescent COVID-19.

The rearrangement uses TRBV2 and TRBJ1-2; 8 bases match TRBD1. The length of the CDR3 is 14 residues. The V gene's germline CDR1 is SNHLY and CDR2 FYNNEI. The junction had 3 bases not matched to a gene; V was cut back by 2 bases and J by 4 bases. The CDR3, as DNA: TGTGCCAGCAGTGAACGACAGGGGCCCTATGGCTACACCTTC. Translating it yields CASSERQGPYGYTF.

The chain recombines TRBV7-9 with TRBJ2-1; 8 bases agree with TRBD1. There are 15 residues in the CDR3. Germline V gene lookup returns CDR1 SEHNR and CDR2 FQNEAQ (reference sequence). With V trimmed by 10 bases and J by 0 bases, 8 bases remained unmatched. DNA for the CDR3: TGTGCCACTCCGGGGACAGGCGTCTCCTACAATGAGCAGTTCTTC. Its translation: CATPGTGVSYNEQFF.

This clone was detected only a few times. V is TRBV19 and J is TRBJ1-1, with unresolved D. The CDR3 contains 13 residues. Trimming stripped 3 bases from V and 6 bases from J, with 11 bases between. Germline V CDR1 and CDR2: LNHDA, SQIVND (reference sequence). The CDR3 here is CASSIPGYAEAFF. The CDR3 bases are TGTGCCAGTAGTATCCCAGGTTACGCTGAAGCTTTCTTT.

The CDR3 sequence: CASARGGTEAFF. The CDR3 DNA is TGTGCCAGCGCCCGAGGAGGGACTGAAGCTTTCTTT. The V call is TRBV6-5, the J call TRBJ1-1, with D uncertain. Germline assignment: CDR1 MNHEY and CDR2 SVGAGI. The CDR3 runs 12 residues. Trimming removed 8 bases from V and 5 bases from J, with 12 bases in between.

V is TRBV7-2 and J is TRBJ1-2; D is ambiguous. CDR1 SGHTA and CDR2 FQGNSA come from the germline V gene. V was shortened by 3 bases and J by 3 bases, with 20 bases between the two germline ends. This CDR3 is built from 17 residues. The CDR3, as DNA: TGTGCCAGCAGCTTTGTCTCAGGAGGAGTAGGTGACTATGGCTACACCTTC. Its protein product is CASSFVSGGVGDYGYTF.

V and J are TRBV27 and TRBJ2-1; 8 nucleotides agree with TRBD1. After removal of 2 bases from V and 8 bases from J, the junction contained 5 bases not matched to a gene. The CDR3 length is 14 residues. Germline V CDR1 and CDR2: MNHEY, SMNVEV (reference sequence). CDR3 sequence reads: CASSLGQGAYEQFF. In DNA form, the CDR3 reads TGTGCCAGCAGTTTAGGGCAGGGGGCCTATGAGCAGTTCTTC.

The chain is built from TRBV19 and TRBJ1-1; no definite D call. Germline V gene sequence: CDR1 LNHDA, CDR2 SQIVND (reference sequence). Trimming stripped 4 bases from V and 0 bases from J, with 6 bases between. This CDR3 is built from 13 residues. The CDR3: CASSTGLNTEAFF. The CDR3 DNA is TGTGCCAGTAGTACGGGTCTGAACACTGAAGCTTTCTTT.

The chain uses TRBV6-2 or TRBV6-3 and TRBJ1-2; D remains ambiguous. Trimming took 0 bases from V and 4 from J, leaving 9 bases between them. CDR1 and CDR2 (germline): MNHEY, SVGEGT. The CDR3 is made up of 14 amino acids. The CDR3 coding sequence is TGTGCCAGCAGTTACTCGGCAGGCTTCTATGGCTACACCTTC. Its translation: CASSYSAGFYGYTF.

The V gene is TRBV7-2, the J gene TRBJ2-1; D is unclear. V was pared by 2 bases and J by 5 bases, with 10 bases between. CDR1 and CDR2 (germline): SGHTA, FQGNSA. The CDR3 spans 14 residues. CDR3 protein: CASSLQLSDNEQFF. CDR3 bases: TGTGCCAGCAGCTTACAACTAAGCGACAATGAGCAGTTCTTC. The variable domain in full, with the rest retrieved from reference TRBV7-2 and TRBJ2-1, is GAGVSQSPSNKVTEKGKDVELRCDPISGHTALYWYRQSLGQGLEFLIYFQGNSAPDKSGLPSDRFSAERTGGSVSTLTIQRTQQEDSAVYLCASSLQLSDNEQFFGPGTRLTVL.

CDR3 DNA sequence: TGTGCCAGCAGCCAGTCGGGTTACTCTGGAAACACCATATATTTT. As protein: CASSQSGYSGNTIYF. This chain joins TRBV7-2 and TRBJ1-3; no firm D call. From germline, CDR1 is SGHTA and CDR2 FQGNSA. The V end lost 5 bases, the J end lost 0 bases, and 11 bases lay between the germline ends. There are 15 residues in the CDR3.

The CDR3 sequence: CARTPTGSNTEAFF. The CDR3 DNA is TGTGCCAGAACTCCTACAGGGAGTAACACTGAAGCTTTCTTT. The chain has TRBV19 and TRBJ1-1, with D perhaps matching TRBD1 (6 bases). The germline CDR1 and CDR2 sequences are LNHDA and SQIVND (reference sequence). The CDR3 covers 14 residues. Trimming shortened V by 9 bases and J by 2 bases, and 16 bases separated the two germline ends.

V gene TRBV19 combines with J gene TRBJ1-5; no firm D call. Trimming pared 2 bases from V and 0 bases from J, leaving 11 bases between. Germline lookup yields CDR1 LNHDA and CDR2 SQIVND (reference sequence). The CDR3 runs to 16 residues. The CDR3 region is CASSIWPSYSNQPQHF. The CDR3 coding sequence is TGTGCCAGTAGTATATGGCCCTCTTATAGCAATCAGCCCCAGCATTTT.

This clone was found a few times. The rearrangement joins TRBV7-2 to TRBJ2-2; D is unclear. Germline V gene data show CDR1 as SGHTA and CDR2 as FQGNSA. Trimming took off 2 bases at V and 7 bases at J, with 8 bases between the two ends. This CDR3 contains 13 residues. The CDR3 sequence is CASSLFTSGELFF. CDR3 coding DNA: TGTGCCAGCAGCTTATTTACGAGCGGGGAGCTGTTTTTT.

The chain uses TRBV28 and TRBJ1-4, with D possibly matching TRBD1 (6 bases). The V and J ends lost 5 bases and 0 bases respectively, with 10 bases between them. The CDR3 contains 15 residues. The germline V gene encodes CDR1 MDHEN and CDR2 SYDVKM. The CDR3 nucleotides read TGTGCCAGCAGTAGGGGGGGCTCAACTAATGAAAAACTGTTTTTT. Amino acid sequence: CASSRGGSTNEKLFF. The full variable domain, with the rest looked up from reference TRBV28 and TRBJ1-4, is DVKVTQSSRYLVKRTGEKVFLECVQDMDHENMFWYRQDPGLGLRLIYFSYDVKMKEKGDIPEGYSVSREKKERFSLILESASTNQTSMYLCASSRGGSTNEKLFFGSGTQLSVL.

This clone was recorded once. This chain connects TRBV19 to TRBJ1-5, with D uncertain. The germline CDR1 and CDR2 sequences are LNHDA and SQIVND (reference sequence). Trimming shortened V by 7 bases and J by 4 bases, and 8 bases separated the two germline ends. CDR3 length equals 12 residues. The DNA for the CDR3 is TGTGCCAGTAACGGCGGGAATCAGCCCCAGCATTTT. Residues: CASNGGNQPQHF.

The rearrangement links TRBV5-4 to TRBJ1-1, with 8 bases matching TRBD1. There are 14 residues in the CDR3. The germline V gene has CDR1 SGHNT and CDR2 YYREEE (reference sequence). With 4 bases clipped from V and 10 bases from J, the junction kept 12 bases outside the gene matches. CDR3 sequence reads: CASSQNSGGWRAFF. DNA for the CDR3: TGTGCCAGCAGCCAGAATTCAGGGGGCTGGCGAGCTTTCTTT.

The rearrangement joins TRBV29-1 to TRBJ1-1, with D maybe TRBD1 (6 bases). Trimming removed 3 bases from V and 7 bases from J, with 9 bases in between. From germline, CDR1 is SQVTM and CDR2 ANQGSEA. The CDR3 consists of 11 residues. The DNA for the CDR3 is TGCAGCGTTGACCACAGGGTTGAAGCTTTCTTT. Encoded protein: CSVDHRVEAFF.

The chain recombines TRBV9 with TRBJ1-2; D gene unclear. Trimming took off 0 bases at V and 4 bases at J, with 13 bases between the two ends. Germline V gene sequence: CDR1 SGDLS, CDR2 YYNGEE. The CDR3 is 15 amino acids. CDR3 DNA sequence: TGTGCCAGCAGCGTAGCTAGTGAGTGGGTCTATGGCTACACCTTC. Its protein is CASSVASEWVYGYTF.

CDR3 in amino acids: CASSFGLSGDNEQFF. CDR3 sequence (DNA): TGTGCCAGCAGCTTCGGACTGTCAGGCGACAATGAGCAGTTCTTC. The rearrangement joins TRBV7-6 to TRBJ2-1, with a possible D match to TRBD2 (5 bases). The CDR3 contains 15 residues. Germline-derived CDR1 and CDR2 are SGHVS and FNYEAQ. V dropped 3 bases and J dropped 5 bases, with 14 bases sitting between them.

This sequence joins TRBV28 and TRBJ1-1; D is undetermined. The CDR3 covers 15 residues. Trimming left V 7 bases short and J 0 bases short, with 15 bases between. Germline V gives CDR1 MDHEN, CDR2 SYDVKM. CDR3 in amino acids: CASISGGLMNTEAFF. Here the CDR3 DNA reads TGTGCCAGCATCTCGGGCGGACTTATGAACACTGAAGCTTTCTTT.

The rearrangement links TRBV19 to TRBJ2-7; TRBD2 agrees at 9 bases. This CDR3 is 16 amino acids long. Germline V gene lookup returns CDR1 LNHDA and CDR2 SQIVND (reference sequence). The V gene end was trimmed by 7 bases and the J gene end by 2 bases; junction bases not matched to a gene: 12. The CDR3 reads CASIMVAGDTPYEQYF. DNA of the CDR3: TGTGCCAGTATCATGGTAGCGGGGGACACCCCCTACGAGCAGTACTTC.

The V and J genes are TRBV15 and TRBJ2-1; TRBD2 aligns across 8 bases. Germline V lookup: CDR1 LNHNV, CDR2 YYDKDF (reference sequence). The CDR3 totals 17 residues. V lost 0 bases, J lost 4 bases, and 8 bases stayed unmatched. CDR3 in DNA: TGTGCCACCAGCAGAGATCAGGGCTCTAGCGGGTACAATGAGCAGTTCTTC. As protein: CATSRDQGSSGYNEQFF.

The chain joins TRBV24-1 to TRBJ2-1; 9 nucleotides match TRBD2. This CDR3 is 13 amino acids long. V was clipped by 8 bases and J by 13 bases; unmatched bases: 11. Per the germline V gene, CDR1 is KGHDR and CDR2 is SFDVKD. This CDR3 is CATTAGGSGGQFF. The CDR3 nucleotides are TGTGCCACCACCGCCGGGGGTAGCGGGGGACAGTTCTTC.

The chain combines TRBV19 with TRBJ1-2; D unresolved. Germline CDR1 LNHDA, CDR2 SQIVND (reference sequence). Trimming removed 5 bases at V and 1 base at J, with 11 bases between. This CDR3 contains 14 residues. The CDR3, as DNA: TGTGCCAGTAGTTCGCAGGCAGTTAACTATGGCTACACCTTC. This codes for CASSSQAVNYGYTF.

The chain employs TRBV9 and TRBJ2-7; 11 nucleotides match TRBD1. With 0 bases clipped from V and 2 bases from J, the junction kept 7 bases outside the gene matches. Germline V lookup: CDR1 SGDLS, CDR2 YYNGEE. This CDR3 contains 17 residues. For the CDR3, the DNA is TGTGCCAGCAGCGTAGATCTGCCGGGACAGGGGGCCTACGAGCAGTACTTC. As protein: CASSVDLPGQGAYEQYF.